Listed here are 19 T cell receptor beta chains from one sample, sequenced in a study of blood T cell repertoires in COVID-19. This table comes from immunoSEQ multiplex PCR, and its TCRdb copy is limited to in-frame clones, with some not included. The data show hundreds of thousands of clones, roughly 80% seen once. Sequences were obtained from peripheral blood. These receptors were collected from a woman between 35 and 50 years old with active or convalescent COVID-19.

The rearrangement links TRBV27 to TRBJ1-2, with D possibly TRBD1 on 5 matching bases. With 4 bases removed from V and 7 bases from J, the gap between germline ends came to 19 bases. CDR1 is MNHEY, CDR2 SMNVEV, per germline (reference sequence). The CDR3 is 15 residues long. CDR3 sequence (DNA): TGTGCCAGCAGTTCTCTAGGAGCAGGGAAGGTTGGCTACACCTTC. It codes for CASSSLGAGKVGYTF.

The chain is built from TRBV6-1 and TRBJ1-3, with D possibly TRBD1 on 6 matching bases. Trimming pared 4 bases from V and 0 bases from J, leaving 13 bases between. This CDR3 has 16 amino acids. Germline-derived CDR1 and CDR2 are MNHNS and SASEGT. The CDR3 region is CASSGTELYSGNTIYF. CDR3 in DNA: TGTGCCAGCAGTGGGACAGAGCTCTACTCTGGAAACACCATATATTTT.

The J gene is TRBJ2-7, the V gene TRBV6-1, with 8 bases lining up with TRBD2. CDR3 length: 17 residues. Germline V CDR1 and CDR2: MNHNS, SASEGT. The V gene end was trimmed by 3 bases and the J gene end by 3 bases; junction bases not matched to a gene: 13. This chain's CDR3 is CASSETRLAGPDYEQYF. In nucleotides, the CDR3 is TGTGCCAGCAGTGAGACCCGGCTAGCGGGTCCCGACTACGAGCAGTACTTC.

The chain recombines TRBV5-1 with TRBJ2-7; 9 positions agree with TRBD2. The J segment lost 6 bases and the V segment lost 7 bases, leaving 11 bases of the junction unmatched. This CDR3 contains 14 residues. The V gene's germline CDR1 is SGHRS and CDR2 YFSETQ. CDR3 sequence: CASGRGLALREQYF. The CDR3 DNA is TGCGCCAGCGGCAGGGGACTAGCCTTACGCGAGCAGTACTTC.

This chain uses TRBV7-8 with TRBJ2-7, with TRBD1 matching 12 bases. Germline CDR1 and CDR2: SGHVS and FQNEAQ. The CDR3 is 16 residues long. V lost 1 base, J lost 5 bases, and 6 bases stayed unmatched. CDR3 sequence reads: CASSLGRGQGAHEQYF. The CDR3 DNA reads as TGTGCCAGCAGCTTAGGGCGGGGACAGGGGGCCCACGAGCAGTACTTC.

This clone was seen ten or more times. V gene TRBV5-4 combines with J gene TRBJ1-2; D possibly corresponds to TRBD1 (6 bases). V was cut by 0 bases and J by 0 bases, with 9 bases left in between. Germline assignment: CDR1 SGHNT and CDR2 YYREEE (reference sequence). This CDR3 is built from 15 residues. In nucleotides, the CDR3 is TGTGCCAGCAGCTTGGTAGGACAGTCTAACTATGGCTACACCTTC. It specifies CASSLVGQSNYGYTF.

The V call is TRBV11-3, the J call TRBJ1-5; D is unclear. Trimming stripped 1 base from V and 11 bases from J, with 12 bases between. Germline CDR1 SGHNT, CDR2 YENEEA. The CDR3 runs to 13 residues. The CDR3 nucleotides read TGTGCCAGCAGCTTAGTGGGGTCCGGGACCCAGCATTTT. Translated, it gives CASSLVGSGTQHF.

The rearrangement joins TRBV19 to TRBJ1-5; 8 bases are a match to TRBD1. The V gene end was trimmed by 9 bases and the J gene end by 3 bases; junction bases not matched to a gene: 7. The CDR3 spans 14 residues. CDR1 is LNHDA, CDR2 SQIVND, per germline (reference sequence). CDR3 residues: CASQQGGPNQPQHF. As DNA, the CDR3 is TGTGCCAGCCAACAGGGGGGACCCAATCAGCCCCAGCATTTT.

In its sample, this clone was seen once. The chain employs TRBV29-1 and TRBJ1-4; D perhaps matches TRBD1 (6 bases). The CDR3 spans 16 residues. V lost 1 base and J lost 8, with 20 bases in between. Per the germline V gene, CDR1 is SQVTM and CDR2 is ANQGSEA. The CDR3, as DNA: TGCAGCGTTGAAGGGGAAGGGCAGGGGTTGAACGAAAAACTGTTTTTT. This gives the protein CSVEGEGQGLNEKLFF.

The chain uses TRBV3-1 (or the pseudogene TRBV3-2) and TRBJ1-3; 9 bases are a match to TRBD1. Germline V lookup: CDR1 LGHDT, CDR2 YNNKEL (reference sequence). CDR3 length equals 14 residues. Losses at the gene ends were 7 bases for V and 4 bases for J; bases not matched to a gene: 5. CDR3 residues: CASTPGQGGNTIYF. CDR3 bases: TGTGCCAGCACCCCGGGACAGGGAGGAAACACCATATATTTT.

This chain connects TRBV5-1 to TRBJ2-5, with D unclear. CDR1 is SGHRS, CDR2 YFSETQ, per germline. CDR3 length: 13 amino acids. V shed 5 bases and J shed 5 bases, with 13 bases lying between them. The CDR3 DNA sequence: TGCGCCAGCAGAGATCCCCCCCGGGAGACCCAGTACTTC. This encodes CASRDPPRETQYF.

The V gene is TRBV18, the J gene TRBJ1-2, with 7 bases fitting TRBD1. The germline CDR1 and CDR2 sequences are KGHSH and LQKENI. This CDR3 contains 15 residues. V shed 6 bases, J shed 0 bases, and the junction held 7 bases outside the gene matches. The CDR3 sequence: CASSPGTESNYGYTF. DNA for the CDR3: TGTGCCAGCTCTCCCGGGACAGAGTCTAACTATGGCTACACCTTC.

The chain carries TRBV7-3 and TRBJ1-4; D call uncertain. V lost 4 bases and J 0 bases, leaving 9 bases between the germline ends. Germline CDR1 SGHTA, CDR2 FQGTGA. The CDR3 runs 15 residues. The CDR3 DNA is TGTGCCAGCAGCTACGGGGTAGCAACTAATGAAAAACTGTTTTTT. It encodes CASSYGVATNEKLFF.

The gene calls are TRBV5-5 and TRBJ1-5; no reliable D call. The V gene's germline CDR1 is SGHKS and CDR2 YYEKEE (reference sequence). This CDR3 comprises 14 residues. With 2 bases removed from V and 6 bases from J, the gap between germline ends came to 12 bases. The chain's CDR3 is CASSFGRPSQPQHF. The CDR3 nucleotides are TGTGCCAGCAGCTTCGGCAGGCCCAGTCAGCCCCAGCATTTT.

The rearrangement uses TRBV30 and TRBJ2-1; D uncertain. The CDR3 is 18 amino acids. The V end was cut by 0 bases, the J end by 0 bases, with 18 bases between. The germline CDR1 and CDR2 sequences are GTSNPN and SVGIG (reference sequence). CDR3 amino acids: CAWSVPRRSGSSYNEQFF. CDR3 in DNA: TGTGCCTGGAGTGTACCACGGCGGTCTGGAAGCTCCTACAATGAGCAGTTCTTC.

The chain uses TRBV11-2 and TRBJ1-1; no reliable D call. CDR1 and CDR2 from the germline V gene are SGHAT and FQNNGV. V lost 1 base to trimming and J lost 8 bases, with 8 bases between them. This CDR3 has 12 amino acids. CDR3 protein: CASSLGIQEAFF. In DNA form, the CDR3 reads TGTGCCAGCAGCTTAGGTATACAGGAAGCTTTCTTT.

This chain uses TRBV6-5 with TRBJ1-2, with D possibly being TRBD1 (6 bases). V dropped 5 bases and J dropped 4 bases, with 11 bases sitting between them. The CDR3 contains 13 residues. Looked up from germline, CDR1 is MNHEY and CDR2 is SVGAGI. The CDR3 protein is CASSLTGRYGYTF. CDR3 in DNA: TGTGCCAGCAGTCTTACAGGGCGCTATGGCTACACCTTC.

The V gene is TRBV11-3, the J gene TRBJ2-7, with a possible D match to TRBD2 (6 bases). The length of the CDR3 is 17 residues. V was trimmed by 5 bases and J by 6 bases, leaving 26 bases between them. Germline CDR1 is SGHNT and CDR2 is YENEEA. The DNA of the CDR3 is TGTGCCAGCAGCGCAGCGCGTGGCCGGGACTTTCCGGGCGAGCAGTACTTC. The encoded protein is CASSAARGRDFPGEQYF.

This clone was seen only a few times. The CDR3 loop is CASSYSPSGELFF. The CDR3 bases are TGTGCCAGCAGTTACTCCCCCAGCGGGGAGCTGTTTTTT. The chain has TRBV6-5 and TRBJ2-2; D is uncertain. Germline CDR1 reads MNHEY; CDR2 reads SVGAGI. The CDR3 covers 13 residues. V was pared by 0 bases and J by 7 bases, with 6 bases between.